This T cell receptor (beta chain) was recorded in a study of blood T cell repertoires in COVID-19. Trimming removed 0 bases at V and 1 base at J, with 14 bases between. This CDR3 is built from 17 residues. Looked up from germline, CDR1 is SGHRS and CDR2 is YFSETQ. Method: immunoSEQ multiplex PCR; TCRdb's copy keeps in-frame clones and lacks some. This sample carries more than 80,000 clones, 80% to 90% of them seen once, and the ten largest clones take 11%. This sequence joins TRBV5-1 and TRBJ2-1, with D unclear. The clonotype originates from a man older than 75 with acute or convalescent COVID-19. The sequenced sample consisted of peripheral blood. CDR3 protein: CASSLALSANSYNEQFF. CDR3 bases: TGCGCCAGCAGCTTGGCCTTGAGCGCAAATTCCTACAATGAGCAGTTCTTC. The full variable domain, its missing parts supplied by reference TRBV5-1 and TRBJ2-1, is KAGVTQTPRYLIKTRGQQVTLSCSPISGHRSVSWYQQTPGQGLQFLFEYFSETQRNKGNFPGRFSGRQFSNSRSEMNVSTLELGDSALYLCASSLALSANSYNEQFFGPGTRLTVL.